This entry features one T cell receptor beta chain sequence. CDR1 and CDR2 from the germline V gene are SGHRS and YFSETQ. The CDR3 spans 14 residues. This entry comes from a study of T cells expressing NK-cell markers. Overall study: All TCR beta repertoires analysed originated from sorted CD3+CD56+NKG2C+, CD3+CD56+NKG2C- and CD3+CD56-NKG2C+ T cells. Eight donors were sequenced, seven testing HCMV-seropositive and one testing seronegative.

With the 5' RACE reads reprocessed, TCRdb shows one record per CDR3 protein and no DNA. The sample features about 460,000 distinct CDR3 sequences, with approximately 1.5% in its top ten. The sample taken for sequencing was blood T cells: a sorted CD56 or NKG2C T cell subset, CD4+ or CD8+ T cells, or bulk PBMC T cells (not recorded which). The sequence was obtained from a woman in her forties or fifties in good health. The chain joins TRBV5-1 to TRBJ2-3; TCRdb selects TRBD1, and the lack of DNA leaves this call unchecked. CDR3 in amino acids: CASSSTTGADTQYF.